A selection of T cell receptor beta chains follows, all from one sample in a study of blood T cell repertoires in COVID-19. TCRdb's copy holds only in-frame clones and misses some; the assay was immunoSEQ multiplex PCR. The data hold 300,000 to 400,000 clones, with more than 70% observed a single time. Sequenced: peripheral blood. These receptors originate from a woman in her fifties or sixties who had recovered from COVID-19. CDR3s include the opening cysteine and the closing phenylalanine or tryptophan. The D gene is left open where the match is weak. Some rows have no size entry. The others give once, few or many, or a class for an expanded clone.

j_call | clone_size | v_call | d_call | cdr3_aa | cdr3_nt
TRBJ2-1 | few | TRBV2 | - | CASSRKGLVYNEQFF | TGTGCCAGCAGTCGAAAGGGGCTGGTCTACAATGAGCAGTTCTTC
TRBJ2-7 | few | TRBV6-5 | TRBD1 | CASSYGTGYEQYF | TGTGCCAGCAGTTACGGGACAGGCTACGAGCAGTACTTC
TRBJ2-7 | - | TRBV6-5 | TRBD2 | CASSYPGLAGDEQYF | TGTGCCAGCAGTTACCCAGGGCTAGCGGGAGACGAGCAGTACTTC
TRBJ2-7 | - | TRBV3-1/TRBV3-2 | - | CASSQESLSSYEQYF | TGTGCCAGCAGCCAAGAAAGTCTTAGCTCCTACGAGCAGTACTTC
TRBJ2-5 | - | TRBV3-1/TRBV3-2 | TRBD2 | CASSQAALTSGEKETQYF | TGTGCCAGCAGCCAAGCCGCCTTGACTAGCGGGGAAAAAGAGACCCAGTACTTC
TRBJ1-6 | - | TRBV5-1 | - | CASSPGVYNSPLHF | TGCGCCAGCAGCCCCGGAGTGTATAATTCACCCCTCCACTTT
TRBJ1-2 | - | TRBV28 | TRBD1 | CASISGQGAAGYTF | TGTGCCAGCATCTCGGGACAGGGGGCTGCGGGCTACACCTTC
TRBJ2-2 | - | TRBV5-1 | TRBD2 | CASSLVSGSGTGELFF | TGCGCCAGCAGCTTGGTTAGCGGGAGCGGGACCGGGGAGCTGTTTTTT
TRBJ2-3 | - | TRBV10-3 | - | CAISEFGPTDTQYF | TGTGCCATCAGTGAGTTCGGTCCAACGGATACGCAGTATTTT
TRBJ2-1 | - | TRBV11-3 | TRBD2 | CASSSGLAGGRNEQFF | TGTGCCAGCAGCTCGGGACTAGCGGGAGGTCGCAATGAGCAGTTCTTC
TRBJ1-5 | - | TRBV6-5 | TRBD1 | CASTRTGLIGQPQHF | TGTGCCAGCACGAGGACAGGGCTAATAGGTCAGCCCCAGCATTTT
TRBJ2-7 | - | TRBV24-1 | TRBD1 | CATSDPGTGIHEQYF | TGTGCCACCAGCGACCCCGGGACAGGGATTCACGAGCAGTACTTC
TRBJ1-2 | - | TRBV6-6 | - | CASSRDGRYGYTF | TGTGCCAGCAGTCGAGACGGGAGGTATGGCTACACCTTC
TRBJ2-7 | - | TRBV19 | TRBD2 | CASSIGPRLAGAGSYEQYF | TGTGCCAGTAGTATAGGTCCACGACTAGCGGGAGCGGGCTCCTACGAGCAGTACTTC
TRBJ2-2 | - | TRBV19 | TRBD1 | CATRSPRKGAGTGELFF | TGTGCCACTCGCTCTCCCCGAAAGGGGGCTGGAACCGGGGAGCTGTTTTTT
TRBJ2-1 | - | TRBV19 | - | CASSPRMLNEQFF | TGTGCCAGTAGCCCCAGGATGTTGAATGAGCAGTTCTTC
TRBJ2-7 | - | TRBV3-1/TRBV3-2 | TRBD2 | CASSRGTSGSREQYF | TGTGCCAGCAGCCGGGGGACTAGCGGCAGCAGGGAGCAGTACTTC
TRBJ1-5 | - | TRBV6-5 | - | CASKDRAAPFQPQHF | TGTGCCAGCAAAGACAGAGCCGCGCCGTTTCAGCCCCAGCATTTT
TRBJ1-1 | - | TRBV6-5 | TRBD1 | CASSWTRQGSVTEAFF | TGTGCCAGCAGTTGGACTCGACAGGGGTCGGTGACTGAAGCTTTCTTT
TRBJ1-3 | - | TRBV7-2 | - | CASSLGATGNTIYF | TGTGCCAGCAGCTTAGGGGCCACTGGAAACACCATATATTTT
TRBJ1-5 | - | TRBV6-6 | - | CASSYADRDNQPQHF | TGTGCCAGCAGTTACGCGGACAGAGATAATCAGCCCCAGCATTTT
TRBJ2-1 | - | TRBV28 | TRBD2 | CASSRLAGAGEQFF | TGTGCCAGCAGCAGACTAGCGGGAGCGGGTGAGCAGTTCTTC
TRBJ2-2 | - | TRBV2 | TRBD2 | CASSLTSGRGTGELFF | TGTGCCAGCAGCCTTACTAGCGGGAGAGGAACCGGGGAGCTGTTTTTT